These T cell receptor beta chains were read from a single sample in a study of spatial heterogeneity in lung cancer. TCRdb reanalysed the 5' RACE reads using MiXCR and keeps one entry per CDR3 protein. This sample has 10,000 to 14,000 distinct CDR3 sequences, with roughly a tenth found just once. The starting material was PBMCs, obtained at follow-up. Source of these receptors: a female donor with early-stage non-small cell lung cancer. Each CDR3 is given with its conserved first and last residue. A D gene is named only where the DNA matches it firmly. Not all rows give a size; the values are once, few, many and, for expanded clones, a class.

abundance,j_gene,v_gene,d_gene,CDR3nt,CDR3aa
few,TRBJ2-7,TRBV28,NA,TGTGCCAGCAGTTTGGAGGGGGGTTACGAGCAGTACTTC,CASSLEGGYEQYF
many,TRBJ2-3,TRBV5-5,TRBD1,TGTGCCAGCAGCTTGGTAGGGACAGTCACAGATACGCAGTATTTT,CASSLVGTVTDTQYF
NA,TRBJ1-1,TRBV11-2,NA,TGTGCCAGCAGCTTATCCCAGGGTTCTGTAATGAACACTGAAGCTTTCTTT,CASSLSQGSVMNTEAFF
few,TRBJ1-1,TRBV6-5,NA,TGTGCCAGCAGTTACTCGACGACGGGGTTGGGGACTTTCTTT,CASSYSTTGLGTFF
once,TRBJ2-7,TRBV18,NA,TGTGCCAGCTCAACAAGCGGAGAGTACGAGCAGTACTTC,CASSTSGEYEQYF
medium-sized,TRBJ2-1,TRBV28,TRBD2,TGTGCCAGCAGTACACTTATTTCAGCGGGAGAAAGACCCTACAATGAGCAGTTCTTC,CASSTLISAGERPYNEQFF
many,TRBJ2-1,TRBV4-2,NA,TGTGCCAGCAGCCAGGATGGGGGGTTTAATGAGCAGTTCTTC,CASSQDGGFNEQFF
many,TRBJ2-1,TRBV7-8,NA,TGTGCCAGCAGCTTAGAAGGCCTAGCAGTCCACAATGAGCAGTTCTTC,CASSLEGLAVHNEQFF
many,TRBJ2-7,TRBV10-3,NA,TGTGCCATCAGTGGGCAGGGGTCCTACGAGCAGTACTTC,CAISGQGSYEQYF
many,TRBJ2-1,TRBV7-9,NA,TGTGCCAGCAGATTTAGCCGCCAAAGCTCCTACAATGAGCAGTTCTTC,CASRFSRQSSYNEQFF
NA,TRBJ2-1,TRBV20-1,NA,TGCAGTGCTAGATCACAGGTTCTCCATTACAATGAGCAGTTCTTC,CSARSQVLHYNEQFF
few,TRBJ2-1,TRBV5-6,NA,TGTGCCAGCAGTCCGGGACATTCCTCAGTTTACAATGAGCAGTTCTTC,CASSPGHSSVYNEQFF
many,TRBJ2-7,TRBV28,TRBD2,TGTGCCAGCAGCCCCCTGCTCAGGACTAGCGGGAGGAAGTACGAGCAGTACTTC,CASSPLLRTSGRKYEQYF
few,TRBJ1-1,TRBV6-6,TRBD1,TGTGCCAGCAGTTATCTTCAACAGGGGGCTTTAGGTGCTTTCTTT,CASSYLQQGALGAFF
many,TRBJ2-6,TRBV6-6,NA,TGTGCCAGCAATGGGGCTGGGGCCAACGTCCTGACTTTC,CASNGAGANVLTF
many,TRBJ2-5,TRBV6-5,NA,TGTGCCAGCAGTTACTCGACAAGGGGGCTAGCGGGAGAGACCCAGTACTTC,CASSYSTRGLAGETQYF
many,TRBJ1-5,TRBV7-2,NA,TGTGCCAGCAGCTTGACCCCACTACCCGATCAGCCCCAGCATTTT,CASSLTPLPDQPQHF
many,TRBJ2-3,TRBV7-2,NA,TGTGCCAGCAGCTTAGCTTTGGGTAGAACAGATACGCAGTATTTT,CASSLALGRTDTQYF
many,TRBJ2-1,TRBV6-1,TRBD2,TGTGCCAGCAGATTGACTAGCGGGACTTACAATGAGCAGTTCTTC,CASRLTSGTYNEQFF
many,TRBJ1-3,TRBV29-1,NA,TGCAGCGTTAGCCCCGTAGGGGCTGGAAACACCATATATTTT,CSVSPVGAGNTIYF
many,TRBJ2-7,TRBV4-1,NA,TGCGCCAGCAGCCAAGAAACAGGGAGGAGCTCCTACGAGCAGTACTTC,CASSQETGRSSYEQYF
many,TRBJ1-2,TRBV11-1,NA,TGTGCCAGCAGCTTGGGTGAAGAAGGCTACACCTTC,CASSLGEEGYTF